This TCR beta chain originates from a study of monozygotic twins with inflammatory bowel disease. Study conclusions and caveats: Individual T cell subtypes were not distinguishable.

TCRdb re-called the 5' RACE reads; one entry per CDR3 protein, DNA not given. The specimen's table records around 450,000 distinct CDR3 sequences. Points on this clonotype: What it recognizes is unknown.

This CDR3 contains 16 residues. The chain joins TRBV12-3 or TRBV12-4 to TRBJ2-1; checking the TCRdb D call of TRBD2 is not possible without DNA. Input material: blood. This receptor was identified in a human donor with ulcerative colitis or Crohn's disease, or a healthy co-twin of an affected twin (not recorded which). CDR3 residues: CASSLVGGDINVEQFF.